This T cell receptor (beta chain) was found in a study of vaccination and CD4 T cells after COVID-19. About the research overall: Taking of post-vaccine samples occurred a median around 72 days after dose two (range 14 to 241). Overlapping spike peptides of SARS-CoV-2, HCoV-NL63, HCoV-OC43 and HCoV-229E were used, and cells were stimulated with them.

V gave up 4 bases and J gave up 1 base; unmatched junction bases: 8. CDR3 length: 17 residues. Germline assignment: CDR1 KGHDR and CDR2 SFDVKD. The study sequenced cultured CD4+ T cell DNA using the Oncomine TCR Beta short-read assay. TCRdb used MiXCR to reprocess the PCR reads, holding one entry per CDR3 protein. This repertoire shows 20,000 to 25,000 distinct CDR3 sequences, 32% found once; its top ten account for approximately 10%. Sample time point: late sampling 161 to 241 days after vaccination in a few convalescent patients. Documented treatment: approximately 9-day PBMC culture with coronavirus spike peptide pools or control peptides (ViraFEST assay). Findings of the study overall: A relatively small number of convalescent patients were studied, and no early post-infection timepoints were included.

In regard to this clonotype: Its antigen is not known.

The V call is TRBV24-1, the J call TRBJ2-3, with 9 nucleotides matching TRBD2. Here the sequenced sample was CD4+ T cells from blood, cultured in vitro, taken about 7 months after SARS-CoV-2 vaccination. The sequence was obtained from a human donor who had recovered from COVID-19. The CDR3 is CATSEGSGGFGTDTQYF. For the CDR3, the DNA is TGTGCCACCAGTGAGGGTAGCGGGGGTTTCGGCACAGATACGCAGTATTTT.